The sequence of this TCR beta chain was determined in a study of long-term antiretroviral therapy in people with HIV. For the study at large: Collection of the earliest samples took place about a decade ahead of the 2015 immediate-ART recommendation.

To note about this clone: Its antigen remains unknown.

With 6 bases removed from V and 2 bases from J, the gap between germline ends came to 13 bases. Germline lookup yields CDR1 SQVTM and CDR2 ANQGSEA. The CDR3 covers 13 residues. Every participant gave one or more pre-ART and two or more post-ART PBMC samples. In each sample, roughly 1-11 million cryopreserved PBMC were present before DNA extraction. Study findings and constraints: Clones that had undergone expansion before ART dominated the repertoire at all time points.

Version v3.0 of the immunoSEQ assay was performed at survey level. Method: immunoSEQ multiplex PCR; TCRdb's copy keeps in-frame clones and lacks some. The table records about 19,000 clones, around 76% of them present only once. The rearrangement uses TRBV29-1 and TRBJ1-2; D may be TRBD1 (5 bases). The source material was unsorted PBMCs, sampled 0.5 years before starting antiretroviral therapy. The origin of this receptor is a woman between 50 and 59 years old with HIV. The CDR3 region is CSVDLGENYGYTF. The CDR3 nucleotides read TGCAGCGTGGACCTGGGGGAAAACTATGGCTACACCTTC. The whole variable domain, remainder taken from reference TRBV29-1 and TRBJ1-2, is SAVISQKPSRDICQRGTSLTIQCQVDSQVTMMFWYRQQPGQSLTLIATANQGSEATYESGFVIDKFPISRPNLTFSTLTVSNMSPEDSSIYLCSVDLGENYGYTFGSGTRLTVV.